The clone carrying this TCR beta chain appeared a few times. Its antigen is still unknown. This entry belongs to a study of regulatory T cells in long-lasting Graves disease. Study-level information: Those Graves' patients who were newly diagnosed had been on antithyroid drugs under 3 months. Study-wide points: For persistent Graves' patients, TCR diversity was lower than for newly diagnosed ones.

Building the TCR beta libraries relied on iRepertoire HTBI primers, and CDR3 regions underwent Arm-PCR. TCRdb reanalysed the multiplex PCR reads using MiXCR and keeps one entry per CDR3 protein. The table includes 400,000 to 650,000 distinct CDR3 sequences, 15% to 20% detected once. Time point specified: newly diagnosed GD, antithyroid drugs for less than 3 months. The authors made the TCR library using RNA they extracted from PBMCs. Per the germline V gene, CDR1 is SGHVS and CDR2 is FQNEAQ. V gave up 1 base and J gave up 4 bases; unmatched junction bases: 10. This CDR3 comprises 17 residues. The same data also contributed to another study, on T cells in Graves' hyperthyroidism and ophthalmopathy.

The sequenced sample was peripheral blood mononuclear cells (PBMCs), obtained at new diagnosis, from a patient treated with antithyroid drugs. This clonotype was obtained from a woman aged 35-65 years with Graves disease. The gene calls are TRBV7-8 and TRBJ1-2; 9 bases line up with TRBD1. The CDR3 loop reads CASSLGRGTGGSYGYTF. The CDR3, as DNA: TGTGCCAGCAGCTTAGGAAGGGGCACAGGGGGCAGCTATGGCTACACCTTC. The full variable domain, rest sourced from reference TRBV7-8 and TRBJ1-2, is GAGVSQSPRYKVAKRGQDVALRCDPISGHVSLFWYQQALGQGPEFLTYFQNEAQLDKSGLPSDRFFAERPEGSVSTLKIQRTQQEDSAVYLCASSLGRGTGGSYGYTFGSGTRLTVV.